This TCR beta chain was retrieved from a study of T-cell memory formation after mild COVID-19. Study-level points and caveats: Some clones that responded turned up in pre-infection memory, which suggests that cross-reactive memory joined in. Clones shrinking from day 15 to 85 showed even CD4/CD8 mixes; later expanders tilted CD4+. Contracting CD8+ clones were enriched in EMRA, CD4+ mainly in CM and EM.

Germline-derived CDR1 and CDR2 are MNHEY and SVGAGI. The CDR3 has 14 residues. The ends were cut back, 2 bases at V and 0 bases at J, with 8 bases in the middle. A 5'RACE reaction primed in the constant segment made cDNA libraries of TCR alpha and TCR beta, and these carried sample barcodes and UMIs. TCRdb called the 5' RACE reads again in MiXCR, with one record for every CDR3 protein. Found here are about 210,000 distinct CDR3 sequences, around 25% of them singletons; the top ten hold over 10%. The sample holds many counts of this clonotype. Antigen specificity is unknown. The sample consisted of PBMCs or a T cell subset sorted from them (not recorded which). This chain connects TRBV6-5 to TRBJ2-7; D not resolved. The source of this sequence is an adult woman who had mild COVID-19 (a few samples of this study predate the infection). Cell type and time point are not known. CDR3 region: CASSYAVSSYEQYF. CDR3 DNA: TGTGCCAGCAGTTACGCGGTCAGCTCCTACGAGCAGTACTTC.